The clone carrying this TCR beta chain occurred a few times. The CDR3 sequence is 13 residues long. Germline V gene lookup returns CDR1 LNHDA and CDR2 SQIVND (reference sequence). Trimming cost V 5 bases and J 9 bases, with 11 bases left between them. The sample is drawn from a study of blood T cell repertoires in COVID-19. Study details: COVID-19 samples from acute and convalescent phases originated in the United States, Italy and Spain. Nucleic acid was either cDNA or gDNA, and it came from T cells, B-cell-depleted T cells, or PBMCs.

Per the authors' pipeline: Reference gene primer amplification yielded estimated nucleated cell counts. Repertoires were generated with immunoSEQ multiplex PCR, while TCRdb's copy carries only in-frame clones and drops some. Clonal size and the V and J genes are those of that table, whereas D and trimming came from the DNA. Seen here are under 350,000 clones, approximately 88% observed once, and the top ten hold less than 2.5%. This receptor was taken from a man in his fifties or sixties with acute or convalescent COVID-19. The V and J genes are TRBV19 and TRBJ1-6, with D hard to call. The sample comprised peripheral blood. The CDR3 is CASSGLLPSPLHF. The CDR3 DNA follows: TGTGCCAGTAGTGGACTTCTTCCTTCACCCCTCCACTTT.